The 28 T cell receptor beta chains given below trace back to one sample, sequenced in a study of OX40 agonist ivuxolimab in advanced cancers. Libraries were prepared by immunoSEQ multiplex PCR; TCRdb keeps only in-frame clonotypes and omits some of them. The sample yields about 79,000 clones, about 90% seen once. The material sequenced was CD4+ or CD8+ T cells sorted from blood, taken in a trial of the OX40 agonist ivuxolimab. The source of these receptors is an adult with an advanced solid tumor such as melanoma, head and neck, liver or kidney cancer.

This clone was seen only once. The chain has TRBV6-1 and TRBJ2-6; no firm D call. V lost 4 bases, J lost 0 bases, and 10 bases lay in between. This CDR3 is built from 16 residues. CDR1 and CDR2 from the germline V gene are MNHNS and SASEGT. The CDR3 bases are TGTGCCAGCAGTGTGACGTTCCGCTCTGGGGCCAACGTCCTGACTTTC. It codes for CASSVTFRSGANVLTF.

CDR3 DNA: TGTGCCAGCAGTTCCGGGACAGGGATTAACTATGGCTACACCTTC. Translating it yields CASSSGTGINYGYTF. The rearrangement links TRBV28 to TRBJ1-2, with 9 positions matching TRBD1. The CDR3 spans 15 residues. From germline, CDR1 is MDHEN and CDR2 SYDVKM. J lost 1 base, V lost 4 bases, and 4 bases had no gene match.

The chain carries TRBV30 and TRBJ2-7; a weak D match, TRBD1 (5 bases). The germline CDR1 and CDR2 sequences are GTSNPN and SVGIG (reference sequence). This CDR3 has 15 residues. V was clipped by 0 bases and J by 4 bases, with 16 bases between them. CDR3 loop: CAWSVGVGGVYEQYF. CDR3 sequence (DNA): TGTGCCTGGAGTGTAGGGGTAGGTGGGGTTTACGAGCAGTACTTC.

The chain is built from TRBV5-6 and TRBJ2-1, with 9 bases lining up with TRBD2. V gave up 6 bases and J gave up 5 bases; unmatched junction bases: 9. The CDR3 spans 15 residues. The germline V gene has CDR1 SGHDT and CDR2 YYEEEE. CDR3 sequence: CASTPLAGPHNEQFF. CDR3 in DNA: TGTGCCAGCACCCCTCTAGCGGGACCCCACAATGAGCAGTTCTTC.

This chain joins TRBV2 and TRBJ1-1; D perhaps matches TRBD1 (6 bases). Germline CDR1 reads SNHLY; CDR2 reads FYNNEI. The V gene lost 6 bases and the J gene lost 3 bases, with 17 bases spanning the gap. CDR3 length: 15 residues. CDR3 bases: TGTGCCAGCAGAACCCAAGGGGGGGCGGACACTGAAGCTTTCTTT. This translates into CASRTQGGADTEAFF. Using reference TRBV2 and TRBJ1-1 for the parts outside the CDR3, the full variable domain is EPEVTQTPSHQVTQMGQEVILRCVPISNHLYFYWYRQILGQKVEFLVSFYNNEISEKSEIFDDQFSVERPDGSNFTLKIRSTKLEDSAMYFCASRTQGGADTEAFFGQGTRLTVV.

This chain joins TRBV19 and TRBJ1-5; tentative D call: TRBD1 (5 bases). The V gene's germline CDR1 is LNHDA and CDR2 SQIVND (reference sequence). With 2 bases removed from V and 4 bases from J, the gap between germline ends came to 12 bases. The CDR3 extends over 15 amino acids. CDR3 protein: CASSIPGLGNQPQHF. The CDR3, as DNA: TGTGCCAGTAGTATACCAGGGTTGGGGAATCAGCCCCAGCATTTT. Drawing the rest from reference TRBV19 and TRBJ1-5, the complete variable domain is DGGITQSPKYLFRKEGQNVTLSCEQNLNHDAMYWYRQDPGQGLRLIYYSQIVNDFQKGDIAEGYSVSREKKESFPLTVTSAQKNPTAFYLCASSIPGLGNQPQHFGDGTRLSIL.

The chain links TRBV28 to TRBJ2-1; 7 nucleotides agree with TRBD2. Germline-derived CDR1 and CDR2 are MDHEN and SYDVKM. After removal of 5 bases from V and 2 bases from J, the junction contained 3 bases not matched to a gene. The CDR3 is 14 amino acids. The DNA of the CDR3 is TGTGCCAGCAGTAGCGGGACGACCTACAATGAGCAGTTCTTC. It codes for CASSSGTTYNEQFF. Drawing the rest from reference TRBV28 and TRBJ2-1, the complete variable domain is DVKVTQSSRYLVKRTGEKVFLECVQDMDHENMFWYRQDPGLGLRLIYFSYDVKMKEKGDIPEGYSVSREKKERFSLILESASTNQTSMYLCASSSGTTYNEQFFGPGTRLTVL.

The CDR3 DNA reads TGCGCCAGCAGCTCGGGAGAACGGGGAAACAATGAGCAGTTCTTC. This translates into CASSSGERGNNEQFF. The chain uses TRBV5-1 and TRBJ2-1; weak D call: TRBD2 (6 bases). The ends were cut back, 3 bases at V and 5 bases at J, with 15 bases in the middle. Looked up from germline, CDR1 is SGHRS and CDR2 is YFSETQ. The CDR3 loop spans 15 amino acids.

The chain is built from TRBV25-1 and TRBJ2-5, with 13 positions matching TRBD2. With 1 base clipped from V and 5 bases from J, the junction kept 4 bases outside the gene matches. Germline CDR1 reads MGHDK; CDR2 reads SYGVNS. There are 16 residues in the CDR3. The CDR3 sequence is CASSEWGLAGFETQYF. CDR3 coding DNA: TGTGCCAGCAGTGAATGGGGACTAGCGGGATTTGAGACCCAGTACTTC. Supplemented by reference TRBV25-1 and TRBJ2-5, the full variable domain reads EADIYQTPRYLVIGTGKKITLECSQTMGHDKMYWYQQDPGMELHLIHYSYGVNSTEKGDLSSESTVSRIRTEHFPLTLESARPSHTSQYLCASSEWGLAGFETQYFGPGTRLLVL.

This chain links TRBV6-4 with TRBJ1-1; 7 bases are a match to TRBD1. Germline values: CDR1 MRHNA, CDR2 SNTAGT. This CDR3 is built from 14 residues. The V segment lost 2 bases and the J segment 5 bases; nucleotides outside the gene matches: 5. CDR3 bases: TGTGCCAGCAGTGACACTTCCAGGGGGACTGAAGCTTTCTTT. Protein product: CASSDTSRGTEAFF.

This chain joins TRBV5-1 and TRBJ2-7, with D possibly TRBD1 on 6 matching bases. Looked up from germline, CDR1 is SGHRS and CDR2 is YFSETQ. V was shortened by 1 base and J by 2 bases, with 13 bases between the two germline ends. The CDR3 sequence is 15 residues long. This CDR3 is CASSLTGYPPYEQYF. In DNA form, the CDR3 reads TGCGCCAGCAGCTTGACAGGGTATCCCCCCTACGAGCAGTACTTC.

CDR3 region: CATTGLGHNEQFF. The CDR3 DNA reads as TGTGCCACCACGGGACTTGGGCACAATGAGCAGTTCTTC. The chain uses TRBV10-3 and TRBJ2-1; a possible D gene is TRBD2 (6 bases). Trimming left V 10 bases short and J 5 bases short, with 15 bases between. Germline V gene lookup returns CDR1 ENHRY and CDR2 SYGVKD. The CDR3 is made up of 13 amino acids.

The chain uses TRBV10-3 and TRBJ1-2; the D gene is possibly TRBD1 (5 bases). In germline, CDR1 is ENHRY, CDR2 SYGVKD. V dropped 0 bases and J dropped 8 bases, with 16 bases sitting between them. The CDR3 sequence is 15 residues long. CDR3 region: CAISESPRVSQGYTF. CDR3 DNA sequence: TGTGCCATCAGTGAGTCGCCCAGGGTCTCTCAGGGCTACACCTTC.

The chain links TRBV2 to TRBJ2-3, with 9 bases lining up with TRBD2. Germline CDR1 reads SNHLY; CDR2 reads FYNNEI. This CDR3 spans 14 amino acids. The junction had 5 bases not matched to a gene; V was cut back by 4 bases and J by 6 bases. The CDR3 nucleotides are TGTGCCAGCAGTGGACTAGCGGCAGGGGATACGCAGTATTTT. Translating it yields CASSGLAAGDTQYF.

The chain joins TRBV28 to TRBJ1-5; D is unclear. Trimming cost V 2 bases and J 0 bases, with 8 bases left between them. Germline CDR1 is MDHEN and CDR2 is SYDVKM. CDR3 length: 15 residues. The CDR3 loop is CASSLEGSSNQPQHF. Here the CDR3 DNA reads TGTGCCAGCAGTTTAGAGGGTAGTAGCAATCAGCCCCAGCATTTT.

The rearrangement links TRBV18 to TRBJ2-5; no clear D gene. The CDR3 spans 17 residues. Per the germline V gene, CDR1 is KGHSH and CDR2 is LQKENI. V was trimmed by 4 bases and J by 3 bases, leaving 21 bases between them. For the CDR3, the DNA is TGTGCCAGCTCACAATACGAATGGATGGTAGGTAAAGAGACCCAGTACTTC. Translation: CASSQYEWMVGKETQYF.

The gene calls are TRBV29-1 and TRBJ2-5; weak D call: TRBD2 (5 bases). The DNA matches TRBJ2-7 better at its end, which makes the J call doubtful. This CDR3 spans 14 amino acids. Looked up from germline, CDR1 is SQVTM and CDR2 is ANQGSEA. CDR3 region: CSVELSDGVYEQYF. DNA of the CDR3: TGCAGCGTTGAATTGAGCGACGGGGTTTACGAGCAGTACTTC.

V is TRBV5-1 and J is TRBJ1-5; 7 nucleotides line up with TRBD1. Germline V gene data show CDR1 as SGHRS and CDR2 as YFSETQ. V gave up 5 bases and J gave up 4 bases; unmatched junction bases: 6. There are 14 residues in the CDR3. The DNA of the CDR3 is TGCGCCAGCAGGGGTGGGACAGCGAATCAGCCCCAGCATTTT. Translation: CASRGGTANQPQHF. The full variable domain, its missing parts supplied by reference TRBV5-1 and TRBJ1-5, is KAGVTQTPRYLIKTRGQQVTLSCSPISGHRSVSWYQQTPGQGLQFLFEYFSETQRNKGNFPGRFSGRQFSNSRSEMNVSTLELGDSALYLCASRGGTANQPQHFGDGTRLSIL.

This clone was seen more than once but under ten times. The J gene is TRBJ2-2, the V gene TRBV28, with D possibly being TRBD2 (5 bases). Germline assignment: CDR1 MDHEN and CDR2 SYDVKM. Between the trimmed V and J ends, which lost 3 bases and 9 bases, there was a span of 17 bases. The CDR3 is 15 residues long. The CDR3 is CASSFYGIDARELFF. In DNA, the CDR3 is TGTGCCAGCAGTTTCTACGGGATCGACGCCAGGGAGCTGTTTTTT. Combining the CDR3 with reference TRBV28 and TRBJ2-2 gives the whole variable domain DVKVTQSSRYLVKRTGEKVFLECVQDMDHENMFWYRQDPGLGLRLIYFSYDVKMKEKGDIPEGYSVSREKKERFSLILESASTNQTSMYLCASSFYGIDARELFFGEGSRLTVL.

The chain links TRBV21-1 to TRBJ2-7. TRBV21-1 is deemed a pseudogene. The CDR3 sequence is 14 residues long. CDR3 sequence reads: CASSNHEGTYEQYF. The CDR3 region has the DNA TGTGCCAGCAGCAATCATGAGGGGACCTACGAGCAGTACTTC.

CDR3 sequence reads: CASSLGQGVKETQYF. Here the CDR3 DNA reads TGCGCCAGCAGCTTGGGACAGGGGGTCAAAGAGACCCAGTACTTC. The V gene is TRBV5-1, the J gene TRBJ2-5, with 9 bases identical to TRBD1. V shed 0 bases, J shed 3 bases, and the junction held 3 bases outside the gene matches. The germline V gene has CDR1 SGHRS and CDR2 YFSETQ. The CDR3 is 15 residues long. The full variable domain, rest sourced from reference TRBV5-1 and TRBJ2-5, is KAGVTQTPRYLIKTRGQQVTLSCSPISGHRSVSWYQQTPGQGLQFLFEYFSETQRNKGNFPGRFSGRQFSNSRSEMNVSTLELGDSALYLCASSLGQGVKETQYFGPGTRLLVL.

The V gene is TRBV6-1, the J gene TRBJ2-7; D is unclear. CDR1 is MNHNS and CDR2 is SASEGT in the germline V gene. V lost 2 bases, J lost 1 base, and 12 bases lay in between. The CDR3 spans 15 residues. This CDR3 reads CASSEIQIPSYEQYF. For the CDR3, the DNA is TGTGCCAGCAGTGAAATTCAGATACCTTCCTACGAGCAGTACTTC.

V gene TRBV5-4 combines with J gene TRBJ2-1, with D perhaps matching TRBD1 or TRBD2 (6 bases each). This CDR3 spans 15 amino acids. V was trimmed by 3 bases and J by 0 bases, leaving 10 bases between them. CDR1 is SGHNT and CDR2 is YYREEE in the germline V gene (reference sequence). The CDR3 sequence: CASSWGATSYNEQFF. CDR3 coding DNA: TGTGCCAGCAGCTGGGGGGCCACCTCCTACAATGAGCAGTTCTTC.

The chain links TRBV10-2 to TRBJ2-2, with a weak D call TRBD2 (7 bases). CDR3 length: 16 amino acids. Germline V gene lookup returns CDR1 WSHSY and CDR2 SAAADI. Trimming stripped 4 bases from V and 6 bases from J, with 18 bases between. CDR3 loop: CASSVPSGGIAGELFF. CDR3 in DNA: TGCGCCAGCAGTGTACCGTCGGGGGGCATCGCCGGGGAGCTGTTTTTT.

The chain is built from TRBV7-3 and TRBJ1-2; D is ambiguous. The germline V gene encodes CDR1 SGHTA and CDR2 FQGTGA. Trimming took off 1 base at V and 7 bases at J, with 10 bases between the two ends. The CDR3 contains 13 residues. The CDR3 reads CASSLIPGFGYTF. Written as DNA, the CDR3 is TGTGCCAGCAGCTTAATTCCGGGGTTTGGCTACACCTTC.

This chain joins TRBV5-5 and TRBJ2-1; tentatively, D is TRBD2 (6 bases). V lost 7 bases and J lost 5, with 13 bases in between. CDR1 is SGHKS and CDR2 is YYEKEE in the germline V gene (reference sequence). This CDR3 has 13 amino acids. CDR3: CASLEGPHNEQFF. The CDR3, as DNA: TGTGCCAGCCTGGAGGGCCCTCACAATGAGCAGTTCTTC. The entire variable domain, with the rest obtained from reference TRBV5-5 and TRBJ2-1, is as follows: DAGVTQSPTHLIKTRGQQVTLRCSPISGHKSVSWYQQVLGQGPQFIFQYYEKEERGRGNFPDRFSARQFPNYSSELNVNALLLGDSALYLCASLEGPHNEQFFGPGTRLTVL.

The rearrangement uses TRBV5-1 and TRBJ2-1; D assignment may be TRBD1 or TRBD2 (5 bases each). Trimming left V 0 bases short and J 2 bases short, with 9 bases between. Germline loops: CDR1 SGHRS, CDR2 YFSETQ. The CDR3 totals 15 residues. This chain's CDR3 is CASSLGGAAYNEQFF. In DNA form, the CDR3 reads TGCGCCAGCAGCTTGGGAGGGGCCGCCTACAATGAGCAGTTCTTC.

The rearrangement links TRBV6-1 to TRBJ2-7, with D perhaps matching TRBD2 (5 bases). This CDR3 is 11 amino acids long. Germline V lookup: CDR1 MNHNS, CDR2 SASEGT. Trimming took off 6 bases at V and 6 bases at J, with 9 bases between the two ends. CDR3 bases: TGTGCCAGCAGCTTAGCGTCCGAGCAGTACTTC. Translating it yields CASSLASEQYF.